This TCR beta chain derives from a study of beta chain features in type 1 diabetes. The CDR3 spans 15 residues. cDNA synthesis used the whole RNA isolate, giving expressed TCRB sequences. The repertoire was sequenced with immunoSEQ multiplex PCR; TCRdb's copy has only in-frame clones and lacks some. The data show under 950,000 clones, with roughly a sixth seen just once and 0.023% held by the top ten. The V call is TRBV21-1, the J call TRBJ1-1; TRBD1, the table's D call, was not compared with the DNA. TRBV21-1 has pseudogene status. The TCR originated in a young woman in good health. The specimen was naive CD4+ T cells from blood. CDR3 in amino acids: CASSPYRQPNTEAFF. CDR3 coding DNA: TGTGCCAGCAGCCCTTACCGACAGCCGAACACTGAAGCTTTCTTT.